This is a list of T cell receptor beta chains from one sample in a study of graft-versus-host responses after intestinal transplantation. Sequencing used immunoSEQ multiplex PCR; TCRdb keeps in-frame clones, though not all of them. The sample contains roughly 3,900 clones, 75% to 85% of which appear only once. The sequenced sample was ileum tissue, obtained around 95 weeks after intestinal transplant. These receptors came from a human patient who received an intestinal transplant, so some T cells may come from the graft donor. Each CDR3 is given without its conserved first and last residue. Some rows mark clone size as missing; the rest say once, few, many or name a class of expanded clone.

V gene: TRBV7-8
clone size: .
J gene: TRBJ2-7
CDR3 length: 12
CDR3 protein: ASSLVSGDHEQY

V gene: TRBV19
clone size: few
J gene: TRBJ1-3
CDR3 length: 13
CDR3 protein: ASSRQGVSGNTIY

V gene: TRBV5-8
clone size: .
J gene: TRBJ2-7
CDR3 length: 11
CDR3 protein: ASSYPLAYEQY

V gene: TRBV6-1
clone size: few
J gene: TRBJ2-7
CDR3 length: 11
CDR3 protein: ASSAGQPYEQY

V gene: TRBV30
clone size: .
J gene: TRBJ2-1
CDR3 length: 12
CDR3 protein: AWSLGTGDNEQF

V gene: TRBV25-1
clone size: once
J gene: TRBJ2-3
CDR3 length: 15
CDR3 protein: ASSSAGLAGGGDTQY

V gene: TRBV18
clone size: .
J gene: TRBJ1-1
CDR3 length: 12
CDR3 protein: ASSPPIGGIEAF

V gene: TRBV2
clone size: once
J gene: TRBJ2-2
CDR3 length: 12
CDR3 protein: ASSPGQNTGELF

V gene: TRBV7-4
clone size: .
J gene: TRBJ1-6
CDR3 length: 11
CDR3 protein: ASSYLPNSPLH

V gene: TRBV6-1
clone size: .
J gene: TRBJ2-2
CDR3 length: 12
CDR3 protein: ASRAGGDTGELF

V gene: TRBV11-3
clone size: .
J gene: TRBJ1-6
CDR3 length: 13
CDR3 protein: ASSSSGTGNSPLH

V gene: TRBV7-9
clone size: .
J gene: TRBJ2-2
CDR3 length: 12
CDR3 protein: ASSYQGLAGELF

V gene: TRBV29-1
clone size: .
J gene: TRBJ1-1
CDR3 length: 12
CDR3 protein: SVDGRGGDTEAF

V gene: TRBV6-1
clone size: .
J gene: TRBJ2-7
CDR3 length: 12
CDR3 protein: ASVSSGTAYEQY

V gene: TRBV30
clone size: .
J gene: TRBJ1-5
CDR3 length: 11
CDR3 protein: AWRSGWNQPQH